What follows describes a single T cell receptor (beta chain). What it binds is unknown. Method: immunoSEQ multiplex PCR; TCRdb's copy keeps in-frame clones and lacks some. The profile shows over 110,000 clones, roughly four fifths of them singletons. This sample is drawn from a study of cytomegalovirus exposure and HLA in healthy donors. From the 120-subject validation cohort, which was separate from the roughly 610-subject first cohort, the donors were drawn. Whole-study results and caveats: Among the CMV-associated chains, a few were confirmed in vitro as specific for CMV antigens. A classifier reportedly called cytomegalovirus status with high sensitivity and specificity. Researchers catalogued about 160 TCR beta chains as cytomegalovirus-associated.

Sequenced: PBMCs. The TCR originated in a woman aged 25 to 39 in good health and CMV-seronegative.

Here the CDR3 DNA reads TGTGCCAGCAGTTACTCGGAGGTCGAACTGGGAAACACCATATATTTT. Translating gives CASSYSEVELGNTIYF. V gene TRBV6-6 combines with J gene TRBJ1-3; unclear D gene. V lost 0 bases and J lost 4, with 13 bases in between. CDR3 length equals 16 residues. Germline V gene sequence: CDR1 MNHNY, CDR2 SVGAGI (reference sequence).